Below, 19 T cell receptor beta chains from the same sample are listed, as sequenced in a study of T cell responses to AZD1222 COVID-19 vaccine. Profiled with immunoSEQ multiplex PCR; TCRdb holds only in-frame clones, not every one. The sample includes 110,000 to 150,000 clones, more than 70% seen only once; the top ten take 3% to 3.5%. The material sequenced was peripheral blood, taken 28 days after the second AZD1222 dose. The source is an adult who received the AZD1222 COVID-19 vaccine.

The rearrangement links TRBV24-1 to TRBJ2-1, with D uncertain. From germline, CDR1 is KGHDR and CDR2 SFDVKD. V gave up 9 bases and J gave up 2 bases, with 16 bases separating them. The CDR3 totals 15 residues. The DNA of the CDR3 is TGTGCCACCGGCCCCCCCGGTGGGCCCTACAATGAGCAGTTCTTC. This translates into CATGPPGGPYNEQFF.

This chain joins TRBV5-1 and TRBJ1-1; 9 positions agree with TRBD1. J gave up 0 bases and V 7 bases, and 10 bases lay outside the gene matches. This CDR3 spans 16 amino acids. Germline V lookup: CDR1 SGHRS, CDR2 YFSETQ. As DNA, the CDR3 is TGCGCCAGCGAACAGGGGGCGGGCGGGATGAACACTGAAGCTTTCTTT. It specifies CASEQGAGGMNTEAFF.

This clone occurred once. For the CDR3, the DNA is TGTGCCAGCCTGGGAAGACTGAATCAGCCCCAGCATTTT. Translation gives CASLGRLNQPQHF. The V and J genes are TRBV28 and TRBJ1-5; D not resolved. Trimming removed 8 bases at V and 4 bases at J, with 12 bases between. The CDR3 is made up of 13 amino acids. The germline CDR1 and CDR2 sequences are MDHEN and SYDVKM.

CDR3 coding DNA: TGTGCCAGCAGTGAACCACCGGGACAGTACTACGAGCAGTACTTC. Its protein product is CASSEPPGQYYEQYF. The chain links TRBV2 to TRBJ2-7; 7 bases fit TRBD1. The germline gives CDR1 SNHLY, CDR2 FYNNEI. CDR3 length: 15 residues. The J segment lost 3 bases and the V segment lost 2 bases, leaving 7 bases of the junction unmatched.

This clone was recorded a few times. The chain employs TRBV28 and TRBJ1-1; D ambiguous. V shed 4 bases and J shed 3 bases, with 9 bases lying between them. In germline, CDR1 is MDHEN, CDR2 SYDVKM. CDR3 length: 13 amino acids. This CDR3 is CASSSAEYTEAFF. CDR3 in DNA: TGTGCCAGCAGTTCTGCAGAGTACACTGAAGCTTTCTTT.

The chain employs TRBV19 and TRBJ1-2; D is unclear. Between the trimmed V and J ends, which lost 6 bases and 1 base, there was a span of 6 bases. CDR3 size: 12 residues. Germline V gene sequence: CDR1 LNHDA, CDR2 SQIVND (reference sequence). The CDR3 DNA follows: TGTGCCAGTAGACCCCTTAACTATGGCTACACCTTC. It specifies CASRPLNYGYTF.

J is TRBJ2-1 and V is TRBV5-3; D is possibly TRBD2 (6 bases). TRBV5-3 counts as an open reading frame of uncertain function. CDR3 length: 17 amino acids. The V gene lost 0 bases and the J gene lost 4 bases, with 17 bases spanning the gap. The CDR3 region is CARSLAPAEGSYNEQFF. The CDR3 nucleotides are TGTGCCAGAAGCTTGGCCCCAGCGGAGGGGAGTTACAATGAGCAGTTCTTC.

The chain has TRBV7-2 and TRBJ2-5; D might be TRBD2 (5 bases). The V end was cut by 4 bases, the J end by 3 bases, with 12 bases between. Germline V CDR1 and CDR2: SGHTA, FQGNSA. The CDR3 has 14 residues. The CDR3 spells CASSSGGREETQYF. CDR3 DNA sequence: TGTGCCAGCAGCTCCGGAGGAAGGGAAGAGACCCAGTACTTC.

The chain uses TRBV24-1 and TRBJ2-5; 9 bases fit TRBD2. The trim removed 4 bases at V and 0 bases at J, leaving 5 bases unmatched. Germline V gene data show CDR1 as KGHDR and CDR2 as SFDVKD. CDR3 length: 16 residues. The CDR3 DNA reads as TGTGCCACCAGTGACGATATAGCGGGGGACCAAGAGACCCAGTACTTC. Translation: CATSDDIAGDQETQYF.

V and J are TRBV13 and TRBJ2-2; either TRBD1 or TRBD2 may fit D (6 bases each). The germline gives CDR1 PRHDT, CDR2 FYEKMQ (reference sequence). V was cut by 1 base and J by 2 bases, with 11 bases left in between. CDR3 size: 16 residues. CDR3 sequence reads: CASSLEWGANTGELFF. In nucleotides, the CDR3 is TGTGCCAGCAGCTTAGAGTGGGGGGCCAACACCGGGGAGCTGTTTTTT.

The gene calls are TRBV18 and TRBJ1-5, with unresolved D. Germline V gene sequence: CDR1 KGHSH, CDR2 LQKENI. This CDR3 spans 16 amino acids. V was pared by 0 bases and J by 0 bases, with 9 bases between. CDR3 protein: CASSPPSPNSNQPQHF. CDR3 coding DNA: TGTGCCAGCTCACCACCATCTCCCAATAGCAATCAGCCCCAGCATTTT.

This chain connects TRBV4-1 to TRBJ1-4; D is perhaps TRBD1 (5 bases). The V end was cut by 4 bases, the J end by 8 bases, with 14 bases between. Germline V gene data show CDR1 as MGHRA and CDR2 as YSYEKL. The CDR3 is 14 amino acids. CDR3 in amino acids: CASSPRPGGEKLFF. As DNA, the CDR3 is TGCGCCAGCAGCCCCCGCCCGGGGGGGGAAAAACTGTTTTTT.

This clone was detected only once. The chain is built from TRBV10-3 and TRBJ1-3; no definite D call. CDR1 is ENHRY and CDR2 is SYGVKD in the germline V gene. The CDR3 spans 15 residues. V was shortened by 7 bases and J by 0 bases, with 13 bases between the two germline ends. CDR3 loop: CAIKTGSLSGNTIYF. CDR3 nucleotide sequence: TGTGCCATCAAGACGGGCAGTCTCTCTGGAAACACCATATATTTT.

The gene calls are TRBV4-3 and TRBJ1-3; D is uncertain. With 0 bases removed from V and 4 bases from J, the gap between germline ends came to 10 bases. Germline CDR1 LGHNA, CDR2 YSLEER. This CDR3 contains 15 residues. The CDR3 nucleotides are TGCGCCAGCAGCCAAGATCGGTCCTTCGGAAACACCATATATTTT. Its translation: CASSQDRSFGNTIYF.

The gene calls are TRBV3-1 (or the pseudogene TRBV3-2) and TRBJ1-1; D is uncertain. V was trimmed by 8 bases and J by 1 base, leaving 14 bases between them. The CDR3 runs to 14 residues. Germline V CDR1 and CDR2: LGHDT, YNNKEL (reference sequence). CDR3 sequence reads: CASATSGWNTEAFF. Written as DNA, the CDR3 is TGTGCCAGCGCAACATCCGGGTGGAACACTGAAGCTTTCTTT.

This chain links TRBV21-1 with TRBJ2-1. TRBV21-1 is reported as a pseudogene. The CDR3 consists of 14 residues. CDR3 sequence reads: CASIDGISYNEQFF. In nucleotides, the CDR3 is TGTGCCAGCATCGACGGAATCTCCTACAATGAGCAGTTCTTC.

This rearrangement joins TRBV10-2 to TRBJ2-7, with 10 bases fitting TRBD2. This CDR3 is built from 16 residues. Germline values: CDR1 WSHSY, CDR2 SAAADI. V gave up 7 bases and J gave up 0 bases; unmatched junction bases: 9. CDR3: CASTLTSGVSSYEQYF. The CDR3 nucleotides are TGCGCCAGCACCTTAACTAGCGGGGTAAGCTCCTACGAGCAGTACTTC.

This clone turned up a few times. The CDR3 DNA sequence: TGTGCCAGCAGCTACAGGGCGGGGGCCACAGATACGCAGTATTTT. Its protein product is CASSYRAGATDTQYF. The V gene is TRBV28, the J gene TRBJ2-3; D possibly corresponds to TRBD2 (7 bases). CDR1 is MDHEN and CDR2 is SYDVKM in the germline V gene. Trimming cost V 6 bases and J 2 bases, with 15 bases left between them. This CDR3 region has 15 residues.

The chain employs TRBV2 and TRBJ1-5; D might be TRBD1 (5 bases). The CDR3 runs 14 residues. V lost 8 bases to trimming and J lost 1 base, with 12 bases between them. Germline V gene sequence: CDR1 SNHLY, CDR2 FYNNEI. The CDR3 reads CASAEGRSNQPQHF. The CDR3 region has the DNA TGTGCCAGCGCGGAGGGGCGAAGCAATCAGCCCCAGCATTTT.